The clone carrying this TCR beta chain was seen ten or more times. Germline V gives CDR1 ENHRY, CDR2 SYGVKD. The CDR3 totals 12 residues. V lost 0 bases and J lost 6, with 3 bases in between. What was amplified from RNA transcripts were TCR beta CDR3 regions. Carried out on the TCR CDR3, a first-round RT-PCR used the HTBI primer set. Each CDR3 protein gets one entry after TCRdb re-called the multiplex PCR reads with MiXCR. The table shows about 690,000 distinct CDR3 sequences, with 15% to 20% occurring only once. The record originates from a study of T cells in Graves' hyperthyroidism and ophthalmopathy. On the study more broadly: It was at initial diagnosis, before any treatment, that peripheral blood was collected.

The authors deemed Graves' hyperthyroidism stable absent ophthalmopathy progression within 18 months. Out of approximately 9.9 ml of fresh peripheral blood came the PBMCs. This chain connects TRBV10-3 to TRBJ2-1, with D unclear. Sequenced sample: blood. This receptor was taken from a man aged 45-60 years with Graves' hyperthyroidism. CDR3 DNA sequence: TGTGCCATCAGTGAGTCTCGCAATGAGCAGTTCTTC. As protein: CAISESRNEQFF.